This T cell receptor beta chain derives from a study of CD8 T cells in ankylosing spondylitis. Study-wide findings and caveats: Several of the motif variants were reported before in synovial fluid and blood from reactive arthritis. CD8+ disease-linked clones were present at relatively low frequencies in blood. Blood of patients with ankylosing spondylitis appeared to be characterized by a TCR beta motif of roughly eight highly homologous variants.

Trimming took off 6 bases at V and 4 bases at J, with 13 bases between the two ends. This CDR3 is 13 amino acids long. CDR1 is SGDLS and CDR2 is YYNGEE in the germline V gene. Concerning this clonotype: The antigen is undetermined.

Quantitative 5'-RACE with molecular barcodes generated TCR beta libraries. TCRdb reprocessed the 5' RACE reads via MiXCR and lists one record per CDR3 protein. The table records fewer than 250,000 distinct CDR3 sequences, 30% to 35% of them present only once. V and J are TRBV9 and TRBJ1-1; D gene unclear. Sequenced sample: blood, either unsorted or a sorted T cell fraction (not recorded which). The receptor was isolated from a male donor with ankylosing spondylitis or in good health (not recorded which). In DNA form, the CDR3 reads TGTGCCAGCACCGCAGGCTACGGCACTGAAGCTTTCTTT. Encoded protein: CASTAGYGTEAFF.